This T cell receptor beta chain emerged from a study of T cells in localized non-small cell lung cancer. General study findings and limits: Uninvolved adjacent lung had more T cell clonality than any other tissue, topping tumor. Across samples, adjacent lung featured a median roughly 61 of the top 100 tumor clones. Elevated circulating T cell density in blood was associated with longer overall survival.

The repertoire was sequenced with immunoSEQ multiplex PCR; TCRdb's copy has only in-frame clones and lacks some. The sample lists around 17,000 clones, around 90% seen once, with more than 1% in the top ten. With 1 base removed from V and 5 bases from J, the gap between germline ends came to 12 bases. CDR3 length: 15 residues. Germline V CDR1 and CDR2: SGHTA, FQGNSA. Concerning this clone: The antigen remains unidentified.

Source: peripheral blood mononuclear cells, taken before any cancer treatment. This sequence originates from a woman aged 40 to 75 with stage III lung adenocarcinoma. V gene TRBV7-2 combines with J gene TRBJ2-1; D is possibly TRBD2 (7 bases). The CDR3 loop is CASSLDRGGHNEQFF. CDR3 nucleotides: TGTGCCAGCAGCTTAGATAGGGGGGGCCACAATGAGCAGTTCTTC.